The following is a TCR beta chain sequence with its context. These data belong to a study of blood T cell repertoires in COVID-19. Study-wide context: Material from acute and convalescent COVID-19 was sourced from the United States, Italy and Spain. The analysed material was cDNA or gDNA that came from T cells, B-cell-depleted T cells, or PBMCs.

This CDR3 region has 13 residues. The V gene lost 8 bases and the J gene lost 5 bases, with 12 bases spanning the gap. Germline-derived CDR1 and CDR2 are KGHSH and LQKENI. Authors' processing steps: Quantification of nucleated cells was approximated via reference gene primer amplification. The method was immunoSEQ multiplex PCR; TCRdb's version includes in-frame clones alone and lacks a portion of them. V, J and clone size were drawn from that table, and D and trimming were deduced from the DNA. The sample lists 78,000 or so clones, about 89% occurring once. Sample: peripheral blood. The TCR sequence derives from a man between 50 and 59 years old with active or convalescent COVID-19. The chain joins TRBV18 to TRBJ1-4; possibly TRBD1 for D (5 bases). The DNA for the CDR3 is TGTGCCAGCCAGGGACTGTCGAATGAAAAACTGTTTTTT. Its protein product is CASQGLSNEKLFF.